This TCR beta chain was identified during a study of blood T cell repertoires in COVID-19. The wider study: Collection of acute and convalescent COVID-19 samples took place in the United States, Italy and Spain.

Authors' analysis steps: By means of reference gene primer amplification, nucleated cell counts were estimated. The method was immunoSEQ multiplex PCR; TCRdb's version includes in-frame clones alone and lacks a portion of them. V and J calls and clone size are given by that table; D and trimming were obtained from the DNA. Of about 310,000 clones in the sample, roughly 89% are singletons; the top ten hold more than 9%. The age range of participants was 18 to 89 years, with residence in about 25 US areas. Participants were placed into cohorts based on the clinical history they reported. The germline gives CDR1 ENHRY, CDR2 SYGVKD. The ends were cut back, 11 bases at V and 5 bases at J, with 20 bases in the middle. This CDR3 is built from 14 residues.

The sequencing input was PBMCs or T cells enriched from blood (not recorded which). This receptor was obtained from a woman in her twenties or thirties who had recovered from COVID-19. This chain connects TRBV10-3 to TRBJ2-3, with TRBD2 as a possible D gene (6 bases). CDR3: CAVREGAGGDTQYF. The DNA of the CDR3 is TGTGCCGTTAGGGAAGGGGCCGGGGGAGATACGCAGTATTTT.